Below, 28 T cell receptor beta chains from the same sample are listed, as sequenced in a study of blood T cell repertoires in COVID-19 (dated by TCRdb to 2018 to 2021). The library was obtained by the immunoSEQ multiplex PCR assay. The source is immuneACCESS, and TCRdb retained only in-frame sequences with V and J called. Part of the clones is not carried over; for the studies checked, unresolved V genes explain less than half of this, and the remainder is unexplained. This sample lists about 140,000 clones; over 75% were detected once. The top ten clones comprise approximately 10% of the sample. The sequenced sample was peripheral blood. The receptors stem from a man aged 55-75 years with active or convalescent COVID-19.

CDR3 nucleotides: TGCGCCAGCAGCCAAGATCTCGGGGGGCGTGGAGGCTACACCTTC. Translated: CASSQDLGGRGGYTF. V gene TRBV4-3 combines with J gene TRBJ1-2; D perhaps matches TRBD1 (6 bases). Germline CDR1 and CDR2: LGHNA and YSLEER. This CDR3 contains 15 residues. The V end lost 0 bases, the J end lost 8 bases, and 16 bases lay between the germline ends.

The V call is TRBV7-2, the J call TRBJ1-4; 8 bases align to TRBD1. Germline CDR1 and CDR2: SGHTA and FQGNSA. Trimming cost V 2 bases and J 0 bases; bases outside gene matches: 11. CDR3 size: 19 residues. CDR3 sequence (DNA): TGTGCCAGCAGCTTACATAGGACAGGGAACAGGGCAACTAATGAAAAACTGTTTTTT. Amino acids: CASSLHRTGNRATNEKLFF.

V is TRBV7-9 and J is TRBJ1-1; D call uncertain. Trimming pared 2 bases from V and 1 base from J, leaving 5 bases between. Germline loops: CDR1 SEHNR, CDR2 FQNEAQ (reference sequence). The CDR3 loop spans 13 amino acids. The CDR3 loop is CASSLSGNTEAFF. In DNA, the CDR3 is TGTGCCAGCAGCTTAAGCGGGAACACTGAAGCTTTCTTT. Filled out from reference TRBV7-9 and TRBJ1-1, the complete variable domain reads DTGVSQNPRHKITKRGQNVTFRCDPISEHNRLYWYRQTLGQGPEFLTYFQNEAQLEKSRLLSDRFSAERPKGSFSTLEIQRTEQGDSAMYLCASSLSGNTEAFFGQGTRLTVV.

This clone was seen only a few times. The V and J genes are TRBV6-5 and TRBJ1-2; TRBD1 matches 9 bases. In germline, CDR1 is MNHEY, CDR2 SVGAGI. The junction had 12 bases not matched to a gene; V was cut back by 5 bases and J by 8 bases. The CDR3 is 15 amino acids. The DNA of the CDR3 is TGTGCCAGCAGTAATACCTGGGACAGGGTAAAAGGCTACACCTTC. Its translation: CASSNTWDRVKGYTF.

The chain recombines TRBV6-8 with TRBJ2-7, with 14 bases matching TRBD2. After removal of 11 bases from V and 0 bases from J, the junction contained 24 bases not matched to a gene. This CDR3 region has 21 residues. Germline loops: CDR1 MNHGY, CDR2 SAAAGT. The CDR3 DNA reads TGTGCCGCACGTTACAGGGGGCCCGGGACTAGCGGGGGCAAGAGCTCCTACGAGCAGTACTTC. Its protein is CAARYRGPGTSGGKSSYEQYF.

This clone was seen a handful of times. This chain joins TRBV5-1 and TRBJ2-2; a weak D match, TRBD2 (5 bases). Germline lookup yields CDR1 SGHRS and CDR2 YFSETQ. The V gene lost 3 bases and the J gene lost 5 bases, with 14 bases spanning the gap. The CDR3 length is 15 residues. The CDR3 DNA reads as TGCGCCAGCAGCTGGGCCCCGGGGAGAACCGGGGAGCTGTTTTTT. Translation gives CASSWAPGRTGELFF.

The chain has TRBV19 and TRBJ2-3; TRBD1 agrees at 8 bases. V lost 7 bases and J lost 0; bases outside the gene matches: 9. CDR3 length equals 16 residues. Germline V lookup: CDR1 LNHDA, CDR2 SQIVND (reference sequence). CDR3 DNA sequence: TGTGCCAGTACCCCCCCCCAGGGGGCAAGCACAGATACGCAGTATTTT. Translating gives CASTPPQGASTDTQYF.

The V and J genes are TRBV28 and TRBJ1-1; 8 nucleotides align to TRBD1. Germline values: CDR1 MDHEN, CDR2 SYDVKM. This CDR3 is built from 15 residues. The trim removed 10 bases at V and 0 bases at J, leaving 10 bases unmatched. The CDR3 bases are TGTGCCACCAACGGACAGGGTCGCATGAACACTGAAGCTTTCTTT. Residues: CATNGQGRMNTEAFF.

The chain employs TRBV6-6 and TRBJ2-5; a weak D match, TRBD1 (5 bases). The V and J ends lost 10 bases and 6 bases respectively, with 18 bases between them. The V gene's germline CDR1 is MNHNY and CDR2 SVGAGI (reference sequence). The CDR3 has 13 amino acids. The CDR3, as DNA: TGTGCCACCACCCAGGGCAGCTCACAGACCCAGTACTTC. Amino acid sequence: CATTQGSSQTQYF.

The rearrangement joins TRBV2 to TRBJ2-4; 7 bases align to TRBD2. V shed 5 bases, J shed 6 bases, and the junction held 4 bases outside the gene matches. Per the germline V gene, CDR1 is SNHLY and CDR2 is FYNNEI. This CDR3 contains 13 residues. CDR3 DNA: TGTGCCAGCAGTCCGAGACTAGCAAACATTCAGTACTTC. Protein sequence: CASSPRLANIQYF.

V gene TRBV24-1 combines with J gene TRBJ2-2; TRBD2 agrees at 12 bases. The CDR3 extends over 16 amino acids. Germline loops: CDR1 KGHDR, CDR2 SFDVKD. V lost 4 bases, J lost 4 bases, and 3 bases stayed unmatched. The CDR3 loop reads CATSDGTSGPTGELFF. For the CDR3, the DNA is TGTGCCACCAGTGACGGGACTAGCGGGCCCACCGGGGAGCTGTTTTTT.

This rearrangement joins TRBV9 to TRBJ1-3, with D unclear. With 3 bases removed from V and 1 base from J, the gap between germline ends came to 8 bases. CDR1 is SGDLS and CDR2 is YYNGEE in the germline V gene. This CDR3 has 14 residues. The CDR3 nucleotides are TGTGCCAGCAGCGGAGGGCTGTCTGGAAACACCATATATTTT. It codes for CASSGGLSGNTIYF.

The V call is TRBV10-1, the J call TRBJ1-1; D call uncertain. Deletions cut 9 bases from V and 4 bases from J, with 18 bases between. This CDR3 has 14 amino acids. Germline CDR1 WNHNN, CDR2 SYGVQD (reference sequence). CDR3 residues: CASISSSRGTEAFF. The CDR3, as DNA: TGCGCCAGTATTTCGTCCTCTCGAGGCACTGAAGCTTTCTTT.

The chain uses TRBV5-1 and TRBJ2-7, with D possibly matching TRBD2 (6 bases). CDR1 is SGHRS and CDR2 is YFSETQ in the germline V gene. This CDR3 region has 14 residues. V was pared by 4 bases and J by 0 bases, with 11 bases between. CDR3 nucleotides: TGCGCCAGCAGCCCGGGACTTGGCTCCTACGAGCAGTACTTC. Protein sequence: CASSPGLGSYEQYF.

The CDR3, as DNA: TGTGCCAGCAGCTCGGACAGACTAATCTCTGGAAACACCATATATTTT. This encodes CASSSDRLISGNTIYF. This chain links TRBV9 with TRBJ1-3, with D maybe TRBD1 (6 bases). Germline CDR1 is SGDLS and CDR2 is YYNGEE. The CDR3 length is 16 residues. The germline V and J ends were trimmed by 4 bases and 0 bases, with 14 bases remaining between them.

The V and J genes are TRBV23-1 and TRBJ2-7; D gene ambiguous. TRBV23-1 qualifies as an ORF whose function is uncertain. V lost 2 bases and J 7 bases, leaving 6 bases between the germline ends. The CDR3 length is 11 residues. The CDR3, as DNA: TGCGCCAGCAGTCAACCTAATGAGCAGTACTTC. Its translation: CASSQPNEQYF.

The CDR3 DNA follows: TGTGCCAGCAGCTTTGGGACTAGCAGTATTGAGCAGTTCTTC. Translation gives CASSFGTSSIEQFF. The chain is built from TRBV7-9 and TRBJ2-1; TRBD2 agrees at 9 bases. The germline CDR1 and CDR2 sequences are SEHNR and FQNEAQ (reference sequence). V was clipped by 3 bases and J by 9 bases; unmatched bases: 6. The CDR3 is 14 residues long.

V usage is TRBV4-1 and J usage is TRBJ2-7; 10 nucleotides match TRBD1. V was clipped by 3 bases and J by 2 bases; unmatched bases: 7. Germline values: CDR1 MGHRA, CDR2 YSYEKL. There are 16 residues in the CDR3. CDR3 DNA: TGCGCCAGCAGCCAGACCCGGGACAGGGGCGCCTACGAGCAGTACTTC. Its protein is CASSQTRDRGAYEQYF.

The gene calls are TRBV2 and TRBJ2-3; 10 nucleotides agree with TRBD2. The CDR3 extends over 15 amino acids. CDR1 is SNHLY, CDR2 FYNNEI, per germline. Trimming took 8 bases from V and 2 from J; bases not matched to a gene: 7. The CDR3: CASSGLAEITDTQYF. The CDR3 region has the DNA TGTGCCAGCTCAGGACTAGCGGAGATCACAGATACGCAGTATTTT.

The gene calls are TRBV3-1 (or the pseudogene TRBV3-2) and TRBJ1-1, with 9 bases aligning to TRBD1. The ends lost 5 bases at V and 3 bases at J; junction bases unmatched: 1. The CDR3 consists of 13 residues. CDR1 is LGHDT and CDR2 is YNNKEL in the germline V gene (reference sequence). CDR3 DNA: TGTGCCAGCAGCGGACAGGGGTACACTGAAGCTTTCTTT. Protein product: CASSGQGYTEAFF.

The chain carries TRBV7-2 and TRBJ1-1; 9 nucleotides align to TRBD1. The CDR3 extends over 15 amino acids. CDR1 is SGHTA, CDR2 FQGNSA, per germline. Losses at the gene ends were 4 bases for V and 3 bases for J; bases not matched to a gene: 6. The CDR3 here is CASSSGQGTHTEAFF. The CDR3 DNA is TGTGCCAGCAGCTCAGGACAGGGGACCCACACTGAAGCTTTCTTT. The full variable domain, with the rest looked up from reference TRBV7-2 and TRBJ1-1, is GAGVSQSPSNKVTEKGKDVELRCDPISGHTALYWYRQSLGQGLEFLIYFQGNSAPDKSGLPSDRFSAERTGGSVSTLTIQRTQQEDSAVYLCASSSGQGTHTEAFFGQGTRLTVV.

The V call is TRBV11-2, the J call TRBJ2-2; D might be TRBD1 (6 bases). Trimming took 3 bases from V and 4 from J, leaving 9 bases between them. The CDR3 spans 14 residues. CDR1 is SGHAT and CDR2 is FQNNGV in the germline V gene. CDR3 bases: TGTGCCAGCAGCTTTTGGACAGCCACCGGGGAGCTGTTTTTT. Its protein is CASSFWTATGELFF.

CDR3 in amino acids: CSASDQGAMLNQPQHF. The CDR3 DNA follows: TGCAGTGCTAGTGATCAGGGGGCAATGCTCAATCAGCCCCAGCATTTT. The rearrangement links TRBV20-1 to TRBJ1-5, with TRBD1 matching 8 bases. There are 16 residues in the CDR3. Trimming cost V 3 bases and J 3 bases; bases outside gene matches: 10. Germline-derived CDR1 and CDR2 are DFQATT and SNEGSKA (reference sequence).

V is TRBV29-1 and J is TRBJ1-2; TRBD1 aligns across 8 bases. From germline, CDR1 is SQVTM and CDR2 ANQGSEA. This CDR3 spans 16 amino acids. V trimming: 6 bases; J trimming: 0 bases; junction bases outside the gene matches: 12. The chain's CDR3 is CSVRGQGEAANYGYTF. The CDR3 region has the DNA TGCAGCGTCCGAGGACAGGGAGAAGCCGCTAACTATGGCTACACCTTC.

The chain combines TRBV6-6 with TRBJ2-7; TRBD2 might be the D (5 bases). The CDR3 extends over 12 amino acids. Germline loops: CDR1 MNHNY, CDR2 SVGAGI (reference sequence). V was shortened by 2 bases and J by 9 bases, with 11 bases between the two germline ends. CDR3 in amino acids: CASSYNRGWQYF. The CDR3 DNA reads TGTGCCAGCAGTTACAATCGAGGGTGGCAGTACTTC.

This rearrangement joins TRBV2 to TRBJ2-4, with TRBD2 matching over 9 bases. The germline V gene has CDR1 SNHLY and CDR2 FYNNEI. This CDR3 spans 16 amino acids. V was clipped by 6 bases and J by 0 bases; unmatched bases: 6. CDR3 coding DNA: TGTGCCAGCAGCCCGACTAGCGGTCTAGCCAAAAACATTCAGTACTTC. Amino acids: CASSPTSGLAKNIQYF.

The CDR3 coding sequence is TGTGCCAGCAGTTTATCCACCCGACTCAGGGTCTCTGGAAACACCATATATTTT. Translated, it gives CASSLSTRLRVSGNTIYF. V usage is TRBV28 and J usage is TRBJ1-3, with D perhaps TRBD1 (5 bases). CDR3 length: 18 residues. Germline V CDR1 and CDR2: MDHEN, SYDVKM. V dropped 1 base and J dropped 0 bases, with 16 bases sitting between them.

This clone occurred once. This chain uses TRBV24-1 with TRBJ2-7, with TRBD1 identical over 11 bases. Germline loops: CDR1 KGHDR, CDR2 SFDVKD. CDR3 size: 15 residues. V trimming: 7 bases; J trimming: 3 bases; junction bases outside the gene matches: 7. CDR3 loop: CATSQGTGGNYEQYF. CDR3 nucleotide sequence: TGTGCCACCAGCCAGGGGACAGGGGGGAACTACGAGCAGTACTTC.